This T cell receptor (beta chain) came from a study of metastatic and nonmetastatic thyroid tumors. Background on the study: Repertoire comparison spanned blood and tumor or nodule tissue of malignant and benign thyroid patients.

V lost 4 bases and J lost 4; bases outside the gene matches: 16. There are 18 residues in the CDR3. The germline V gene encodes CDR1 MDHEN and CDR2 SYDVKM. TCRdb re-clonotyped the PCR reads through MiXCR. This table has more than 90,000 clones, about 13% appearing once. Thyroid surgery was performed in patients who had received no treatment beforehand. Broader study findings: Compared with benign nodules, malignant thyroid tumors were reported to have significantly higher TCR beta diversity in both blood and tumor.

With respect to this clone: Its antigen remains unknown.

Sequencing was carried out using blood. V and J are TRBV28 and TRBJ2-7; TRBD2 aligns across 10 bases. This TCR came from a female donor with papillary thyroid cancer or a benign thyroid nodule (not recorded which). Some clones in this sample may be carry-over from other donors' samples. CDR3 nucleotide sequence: TGTGCCAGCAGTTCCCTACATTCTAGCGGGAGCTTCGGGTACGAGCAGTACTTC. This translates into CASSSLHSSGSFGYEQYF.